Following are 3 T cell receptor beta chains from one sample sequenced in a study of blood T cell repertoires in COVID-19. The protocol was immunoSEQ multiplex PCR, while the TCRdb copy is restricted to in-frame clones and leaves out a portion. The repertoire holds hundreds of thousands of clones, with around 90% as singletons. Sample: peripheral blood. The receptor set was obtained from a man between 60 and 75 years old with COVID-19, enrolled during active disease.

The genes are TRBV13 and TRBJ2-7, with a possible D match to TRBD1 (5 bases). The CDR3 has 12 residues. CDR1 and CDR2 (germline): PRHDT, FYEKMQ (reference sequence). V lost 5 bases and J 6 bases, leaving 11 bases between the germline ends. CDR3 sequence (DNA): TGTGCCAGCAGCACTCAGGGATCCGAGCAGTACTTC. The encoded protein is CASSTQGSEQYF.

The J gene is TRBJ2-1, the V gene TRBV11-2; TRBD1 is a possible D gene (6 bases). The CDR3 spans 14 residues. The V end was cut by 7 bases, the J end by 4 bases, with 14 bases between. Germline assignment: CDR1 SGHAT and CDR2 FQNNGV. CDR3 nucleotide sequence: TGTGCCAGCATATTATTGGGGGCGTACAATGAGCAGTTCTTC. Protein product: CASILLGAYNEQFF.

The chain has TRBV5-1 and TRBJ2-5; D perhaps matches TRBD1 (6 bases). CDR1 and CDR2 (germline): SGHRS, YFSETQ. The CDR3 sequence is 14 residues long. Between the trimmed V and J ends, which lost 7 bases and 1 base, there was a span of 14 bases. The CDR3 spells CASSLYRAQETQYF. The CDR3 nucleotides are TGCGCCAGCTCCCTATACAGGGCCCAAGAGACCCAGTACTTC.